This TCR beta chain stems from a study of shared clonotypes between healthy human individuals. Overall study: Three men and a couple of women, aged 18 to 49, were donors.

Splitting the CD4+ cells yielded a CD45RA+ naive subset and a CD45RA-negative memory subset. Generated by immunoSEQ multiplex PCR, the TCRdb table keeps only in-frame clones and is missing some. The sample includes about 1.1 million clones, around 78% of them seen just once. The CDR3 runs to 18 residues. CDR1 is MGHRA, CDR2 YSYEKL, per germline. V trimming: 0 bases; J trimming: 0 bases; junction bases outside the gene matches: 10. This chain uses TRBV4-1 with TRBJ1-1; 7 bases match TRBD1. The material sequenced was memory CD4+ T cells from PBMCs. Documented subset: CD45RA-negative fraction. The sequence came from a man between 18 and 35 years old in good health. Some clones in this sample may be carry-over from other donors' samples. The CDR3 DNA reads as TGCGCCAGCAGCCAAGATGCGCCGGGACAGCTACTGAACACTGAAGCTTTCTTT. This gives the protein CASSQDAPGQLLNTEAFF.